The T cell receptor (beta chain) under discussion was sequenced for a study of T cells in localized non-small cell lung cancer (dated by TCRdb to the early 2020s). About the full investigation: Comparing tumors with uninvolved tumor-adjacent lungs, the study looked at the T cell repertoires of about 240 patients with early-stage NSCLC. The cohort comprised 200 to 300 treatment-naïve NSCLC patients with resected, localized lung tumors. Of the NSCLC patients, roughly 130 were male and around 97 were female, and the mean age was about 69 years. Overall results and qualifications from the work: Longer overall survival was associated with higher T cell density in blood, whereas shorter survival was associated with higher clonality in adjacent lung. Since the design was exploratory, TCR variables were selected using unadjusted p-values with no false-discovery rate correction. The highest T cell clonality was observed in uninvolved tumor-adjacent lung, where clonality exceeded that of tumor, suggesting that antigenic responses were more focused in uninvolved tumor-adjacent lung. Of the top 100 tumor clones, a median of approximately 60 were detected in paired uninvolved adjacent lung; approximately 28 were also among that lung's top 100. Because multi-region sequencing of the tumors was not done, intratumor heterogeneity could not be ruled out.

As for this clone: Its antigen has not been determined. No much larger clone is present one base from it, and per-base qualities are unavailable.

Between the V and J ends, shortened by 1 base and 0 bases respectively, the junction contains 13 bases. The CDR3 has 16 amino acids, counting the end cysteine and phenylalanine. The read is trimmed to its CDR3 DNA, 48 bases read in frame from base 1. The germline V gene sets CDR1 to SGHTA and CDR2 to FQGNSA. At diagnosis, tumor, uninvolved tumor-adjacent lung and peripheral blood were collected and then preserved as a mix of FFPE and fresh-frozen material. For TCR repertoire profiling, blood samples were analyzed in the form of peripheral blood mononuclear cells. TCR beta CDR3 regions were sequenced from DNA using the immunoSEQ Assay. The authors processed their data as follows. To compute T cell density, TCR beta template counts were normalized to usable DNA, which was estimated by amplifying housekeeping genes. Richness was estimated using the preseqR package, with extrapolation to 400,000 templates for PBMC samples and to 120,000 templates for tissue samples. Clonality was calculated as one minus Pielou's evenness. To identify tissue-enriched TCRs, differential abundance testing was run on productive amino-acid clonotypes with a minimum total count of 5 and an alpha of 0.1. The Jaccard Index and the Morisita Overlap Index were used to measure how much the repertoires overlapped between compartments. TCR beta CDR3s were clustered by GLIPH together with public tetramer-defined viral CDR3s, and at least three viral sequences plus V-gene enrichment were required for viral motifs. As stored in TCRdb, this immuneACCESS dataset retains in-frame rearrangements with V and J assigned. A fraction of the clones does not appear; measured against another copy, unresolved V genes explain less than half of the discrepancy, and the remainder lacks a known reason. V and J calls and clone size follow that table, whereas D and trimming were derived from the DNA. The sample includes 130,000 or so clones, with approximately 88% observed a single time. Over 1.5% of the sample lies in the top ten.

The sequence is built from TRBV7-2 and TRBJ2-7; the best D guess is TRBD2, with 6 bases matching. This TCR came from a female donor older than 55 with stage I lung adenocarcinoma. Sample: peripheral blood, taken before any cancer treatment. At the DNA level, the sequence is TGTGCCAGCAGCTTAGTAGCGGACCCGCCCTCCTACGAGCAGTACTTC. This codes for CASSLVADPPSYEQYF.